The 27 T cell receptor beta chains presented below share a single source sample, sequenced in a study of glioma-infiltrating T cells (dated by TCRdb to about 2016). Instrument on record: Illumina MiSeq. TCR alpha and beta CDR3 regions were amplified with the iRepertoire nested amplicon-rescue multiplex PCR (arm-PCR) platform from RNA. The public reads were reprocessed in TCRdb via fastp at Q25 and MiXCR, keeping in-frame beta chains. Rows with one shared CDR3 protein collapse into an entry with the most common genes and DNA. The sample data list about 180,000 distinct CDR3 sequences, and under 55% of these were observed just once. Around 4.9% of the sample goes to the ten largest clones. The specimen was glioma tissue, nonneoplastic brain tissue, or PBMCs (not recorded which). These receptor sequences come from a human donor with low-grade glioma or glioblastoma, undergoing nonglioma brain surgery, or in good health (not recorded which).

Points on this clonotype: With a much larger clone just one base away, this may be a read error. The gene calls are TRBV3-1 and TRBJ2-3; 8 bases align to TRBD1. The CDR3 runs to 14 residues. J lost 5 bases, V lost 1 base, and 2 bases had no gene match. CDR1 and CDR2 from the germline V gene are LGHDT and YNNKEL (reference sequence). CDR3 in amino acids: CASSQVTGGDTQYF. CDR3 coding DNA: TGTGCCAGCAGCCAAGTCACAGGGGGAGATACGCAGTATTTT.

This clonotype was detected only a few times. The V and J genes are TRBV29-1 and TRBJ1-1, with no clear D. The CDR3 runs 11 residues. The germline CDR1 and CDR2 sequences are SQVTM and ANQGSEA. Trimming cost V 8 bases and J 3 bases, with 10 bases left between them. The CDR3 loop is CSPSSDTEAFF. CDR3 coding DNA: TGCAGCCCAAGCTCGGACACTGAAGCTTTCTTT.

This clonotype has a count of ten or more. V usage is TRBV20-1 and J usage is TRBJ2-4, with 9 bases that match TRBD1. From germline, CDR1 is DFQATT and CDR2 SNEGSKA (reference sequence). The CDR3 length is 17 residues. Trimming removed 5 bases from V and 0 bases from J; junction bases left unmatched: 11. The CDR3 sequence: CSAEFPGQGLAKNIQYF. The CDR3 region has the DNA TGCAGTGCTGAATTTCCGGGACAGGGATTAGCCAAAAACATTCAGTACTTC.

In its sample, this clonotype was seen many times. The rearrangement links TRBV19 to TRBJ2-5; no clear D. Trimming removed 8 bases at V and 0 bases at J, with 13 bases between. The CDR3 is 14 residues long. Germline V gives CDR1 LNHDA, CDR2 SQIVND (reference sequence). The CDR3 region is CASGSGRDQETQYF. The CDR3 DNA reads as TGTGCCAGTGGAAGTGGACGGGACCAAGAGACCCAGTACTTC.

Note on this clonotype: Being one base from a much bigger clone, this may be a read error. CDR3 sequence: CASKGDTQYF. CDR3 DNA sequence: TGTGCCAGCAAAGGAGATACGCAGTATTTT. The chain employs TRBV12-3 or TRBV12-4 and TRBJ2-3, with unresolved D. Trimming took 7 bases from V and 5 from J, leaving 4 bases between them. The CDR3 runs 10 residues.

This clonotype was seen a handful of times. V gene TRBV5-4 combines with J gene TRBJ2-1, with 16 nucleotides matching TRBD2. The V segment lost 5 bases and the J segment 7 bases; nucleotides outside the gene matches: 3. The CDR3 consists of 15 residues. Per germline, CDR1 SGHNT and CDR2 YYREEE (reference sequence). The chain's CDR3 is CASSTGLAGGNEQFF. CDR3 nucleotides: TGTGCCAGCAGTACGGGACTAGCGGGAGGGAATGAGCAGTTCTTC.

Turning to this clonotype: Being one base from a much bigger clone, this may be a read error. V usage is TRBV20-1 and J usage is TRBJ2-7; tentatively, D is TRBD2 (6 bases). There are 13 residues in the CDR3. Germline V lookup: CDR1 DFQATT, CDR2 SNEGSKA (reference sequence). CDR3 amino acids: CNARDPGVLEQYF. CDR3 bases: TGCAATGCTAGAGATCCGGGAGTTCTCGAGCAGTACTTC.

The V gene is TRBV7-9, the J gene TRBJ2-7; D is perhaps TRBD2 (5 bases). V was trimmed by 4 bases and J by 11 bases, leaving 12 bases between them. Germline values: CDR1 SEHNR, CDR2 FQNEAQ (reference sequence). The CDR3 has 11 amino acids. The CDR3 DNA is TGTGCCAGCAGCTACGGGTCGGAGGAGTACTTC. Amino acids: CASSYGSEEYF.

V is TRBV5-8 and J is TRBJ2-3, with TRBD2 matching 7 bases. Germline-derived CDR1 and CDR2 are SGHTS and YDEGEE. CDR3 size: 16 residues. With 6 bases clipped from V and 2 bases from J, the junction kept 12 bases outside the gene matches. DNA of the CDR3: TGTGCCAGCACCTTAGGTAGCGGGCTAAACACAGATACGCAGTATTTT. It translates to CASTLGSGLNTDTQYF. Full variable domain (missing parts from reference TRBV5-8 and TRBJ2-3): EAGVTQSPTHLIKTRGQQATLRCSPISGHTSVYWYQQALGLGLQFLLWYDEGEERNRGNFPPRFSGRQFPNYSSELNVNALELEDSALYLCASTLGSGLNTDTQYFGPGTRLTVL.

This clonotype has ten or more counts. The genes are TRBV12-3 or TRBV12-4 and TRBJ1-1, with a tentative D call TRBD1 (5 bases). The CDR3 length is 13 residues. The V end lost 6 bases, the J end lost 6 bases, and 14 bases lay between the germline ends. The DNA of the CDR3 is TGTGCCAGCAGCCGGGAGGGGAGGGCTGAAGCTTTCTTT. Translating it yields CASSREGRAEAFF.

The rearrangement joins TRBV6-2 or TRBV6-3 to TRBJ2-2; 9 nucleotides align to TRBD1. The germline gives CDR1 MNHEY, CDR2 SVGEGT. V shed 7 bases, J shed 5 bases, and the junction held 11 bases outside the gene matches. CDR3 length: 16 amino acids. The CDR3 spells CASKKSGTGFTGELFF. The DNA of the CDR3 is TGTGCCAGCAAAAAATCCGGGACAGGGTTTACCGGGGAGCTGTTTTTT.

The chain carries TRBV19 and TRBJ2-3; 7 bases are shared with TRBD1. The CDR3 contains 15 residues. The V gene's germline CDR1 is LNHDA and CDR2 SQIVND (reference sequence). V lost 5 bases, J lost 1 base, and 6 bases stayed unmatched. This chain's CDR3 is CASSGGQRCTDTQYF. The DNA for the CDR3 is TGTGCCAGTAGTGGGGGACAGAGGTGCACAGATACGCAGTATTTT.

The chain has TRBV20-1 and TRBJ2-7; TRBD1 is a possible D gene (6 bases). V dropped 6 bases and J dropped 5 bases, with 14 bases sitting between them. Germline values: CDR1 DFQATT, CDR2 SNEGSKA (reference sequence). This CDR3 contains 12 residues. CDR3 sequence: CSAHGTTHEQYF. The CDR3 coding sequence is TGCAGTGCGCACGGGACAACCCACGAGCAGTACTTC.

A word on this clonotype: This may be a read error: a much more frequent sequence differs by one nucleotide. This CDR3 is missing its conserved last phenylalanine or tryptophan, likely due to a read error. This chain connects TRBV28 to TRBJ2-1; D ambiguous. V was pared by 6 bases and J by 7 bases, with 13 bases between. Germline CDR1 is MDHEN and CDR2 is SYDVKM. The CDR3 covers 13 residues. The CDR3 reads CASSPRQPNEQFL. Here the CDR3 DNA reads TGTGCCAGCAGCCCCCGGCAGCCGAATGAGCAGTTCCTC.

This clonotype was seen ten or more times. The chain uses TRBV27 and TRBJ2-6, with 12 nucleotides matching TRBD1. The CDR3 runs 20 residues. The V segment lost 8 bases and the J segment 2 bases; nucleotides outside the gene matches: 16. Germline V gene lookup returns CDR1 MNHEY and CDR2 SMNVEV (reference sequence). The CDR3 loop is CASAILPSGQGAPGANVLTF. The CDR3 coding sequence is TGTGCCAGCGCCATTCTACCTTCGGGACAGGGGGCTCCTGGGGCCAACGTCCTGACTTTC. Full variable domain (remainder filled in from reference TRBV27 and TRBJ2-6): EAQVTQNPRYLITVTGKKLTVTCSQNMNHEYMSWYRQDPGLGLRQIYYSMNVEVTDKGDVPEGYKVSRKEKRNFPLILESPSPNQTSLYFCASAILPSGQGAPGANVLTFGAGSRLTVL.

This clonotype was recorded many times. The chain has TRBV20-1 and TRBJ2-5, with D tentatively TRBD2 (5 bases). Per the germline V gene, CDR1 is DFQATT and CDR2 is SNEGSKA (reference sequence). V lost 2 bases and J 5 bases, leaving 9 bases between the germline ends. CDR3 size: 12 residues. CDR3 nucleotide sequence: TGCAGTGCTAGACCCGGGGATGAGACCCAGTACTTC. The encoded protein is CSARPGDETQYF.

This clonotype was counted once. A read error is possible here, since a much larger clone lies one base away. The chain is built from TRBV7-2 and TRBJ2-3; tentative D call: TRBD1 (6 bases). There are 15 residues in the CDR3. Per germline, CDR1 SGHTA and CDR2 FQGNSA. CDR3 protein: CASSLVQGPTYTQYF. The CDR3 DNA sequence: TGTGCCAGCAGCTTAGTTCAGGGGCCCACATATACGCAGTATTTT.

Comment on this clonotype: At one boundary the junction diverges from the germline segment, which might be a read error. The chain has TRBV2 and TRBJ2-7, with D tentatively TRBD2 (6 bases). CDR3 length equals 15 residues. Germline-derived CDR1 and CDR2 are SNHLY and FYNNEI. The CDR3: CVSSELREQTYEQYF. Here the CDR3 DNA reads TGTGTCAGCAGTGAGTTGCGGGAACAAACCTACGAGCAGTACTTC.

The V and J genes are TRBV27 and TRBJ1-1, with TRBD1 identical over 8 bases. V was pared by 5 bases and J by 7 bases, with 9 bases of the junction left unmatched. There are 14 residues in the CDR3. Germline V gives CDR1 MNHEY, CDR2 SMNVEV (reference sequence). CDR3 in amino acids: CASSPTTGGGEAFF. CDR3 bases: TGTGCCAGCAGTCCAACAACAGGGGGAGGTGAAGCTTTCTTT.

This clonotype was seen repeatedly, ten times or more. The rearrangement joins TRBV27 to TRBJ2-1; no reliable D call. The CDR3 is 12 residues long. The ends were cut back, 3 bases at V and 6 bases at J, with 6 bases in the middle. CDR1 is MNHEY and CDR2 is SMNVEV in the germline V gene (reference sequence). This chain's CDR3 is CASSFPPNEQFF. The CDR3 region has the DNA TGTGCCAGCAGTTTCCCGCCCAATGAGCAGTTCTTC.

This clonotype was observed at least ten times. The J gene is TRBJ2-5, the V gene TRBV20-1; 7 bases are shared with TRBD2. Trimming took 0 bases from V and 5 from J; bases not matched to a gene: 9. Germline V gene data show CDR1 as DFQATT and CDR2 as SNEGSKA (reference sequence). This CDR3 contains 15 residues. The CDR3 DNA reads TGCAGTGCTAGAGATGGGGGGGACGCCTGGGAGACCCAGTACTTC. Its protein product is CSARDGGDAWETQYF.

This clonotype was detected many times. The chain recombines TRBV3-1 with TRBJ2-7; maybe TRBD2 (7 bases). CDR1 and CDR2 (germline): LGHDT, YNNKEL (reference sequence). This CDR3 is 16 amino acids long. V lost 2 bases and J 2 bases, leaving 16 bases between the germline ends. In nucleotides, the CDR3 is TGTGCCAGCAGCCAACTGTGGGGGGGCGCGACCTACGAGCAGTACTTC. This sequence encodes CASSQLWGGATYEQYF.

The chain couples TRBV29-1 to TRBJ2-5, with a tentative D call TRBD1 (6 bases). Germline loops: CDR1 SQVTM, CDR2 ANQGSEA. The CDR3 consists of 13 residues. The V gene lost 6 bases and the J gene lost 4 bases, with 15 bases spanning the gap. CDR3 sequence reads: CSVGQQDIETQYF. As DNA, the CDR3 is TGCAGCGTCGGACAGCAGGATATAGAGACCCAGTACTTC.

This clonotype was recorded a few times. This chain links TRBV5-1 with TRBJ2-5, with a tentative D call TRBD2 (6 bases). The CDR3 runs 15 residues. V lost 0 bases and J lost 5, with 14 bases in between. Germline-derived CDR1 and CDR2 are SGHRS and YFSETQ. CDR3 sequence (DNA): TGCGCCAGCAGCTTGGAGGGCCGGGACTTGGAGACCCAGTACTTC. As protein: CASSLEGRDLETQYF.

For this clonotype: The junction departs from germline at one end; a sequencing error may be responsible. The chain has TRBV3-1 and TRBJ1-1; a possible D gene is TRBD1 (5 bases). This CDR3 region has 14 residues. Germline CDR1 reads LGHDT; CDR2 reads YNNKEL (reference sequence). CDR3 in amino acids: CASRQEPGRTEAFF. DNA of the CDR3: TGTGCCAGCAGACAAGAACCGGGACGGACTGAAGCTTTCTTT.

A remark on this clonotype: A clone one base away is much larger, so this may be a read error. The chain joins TRBV10-3 to TRBJ1-2; possibly TRBD1 for D (5 bases). V gave up 11 bases and J gave up 6 bases, with 19 bases separating them. Germline loops: CDR1 ENHRY, CDR2 SYGVKD. This CDR3 spans 13 amino acids. CDR3 amino acids: CAVQAWEGDGYTF. The CDR3 DNA is TGTGCCGTCCAGGCTTGGGAAGGGGATGGCTACACCTTC.

This clonotype was seen a few times. The chain has TRBV3-1 and TRBJ2-7; 8 bases fit TRBD1. V lost 0 bases, J lost 3 bases, and 10 bases stayed unmatched. Germline lookup yields CDR1 LGHDT and CDR2 YNNKEL (reference sequence). CDR3 length: 17 amino acids. The CDR3 sequence: CASSQDLGQGNIYEQYF. The CDR3 DNA sequence: TGTGCCAGCAGCCAAGATCTAGGACAGGGTAATATCTACGAGCAGTACTTC.